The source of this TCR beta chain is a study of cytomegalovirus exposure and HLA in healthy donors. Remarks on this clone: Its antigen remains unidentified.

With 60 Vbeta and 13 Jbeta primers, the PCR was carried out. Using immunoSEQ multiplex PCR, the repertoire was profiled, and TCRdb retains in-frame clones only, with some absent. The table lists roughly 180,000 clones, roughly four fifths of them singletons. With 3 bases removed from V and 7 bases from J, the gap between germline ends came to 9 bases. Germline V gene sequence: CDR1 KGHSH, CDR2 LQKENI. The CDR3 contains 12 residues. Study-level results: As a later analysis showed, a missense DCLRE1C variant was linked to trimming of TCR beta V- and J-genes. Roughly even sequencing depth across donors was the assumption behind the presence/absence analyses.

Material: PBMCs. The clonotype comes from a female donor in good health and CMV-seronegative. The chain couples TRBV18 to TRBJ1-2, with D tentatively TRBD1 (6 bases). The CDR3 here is CASSPDSGGYTF. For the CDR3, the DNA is TGTGCCAGCTCACCGGACAGTGGTGGCTACACCTTC.